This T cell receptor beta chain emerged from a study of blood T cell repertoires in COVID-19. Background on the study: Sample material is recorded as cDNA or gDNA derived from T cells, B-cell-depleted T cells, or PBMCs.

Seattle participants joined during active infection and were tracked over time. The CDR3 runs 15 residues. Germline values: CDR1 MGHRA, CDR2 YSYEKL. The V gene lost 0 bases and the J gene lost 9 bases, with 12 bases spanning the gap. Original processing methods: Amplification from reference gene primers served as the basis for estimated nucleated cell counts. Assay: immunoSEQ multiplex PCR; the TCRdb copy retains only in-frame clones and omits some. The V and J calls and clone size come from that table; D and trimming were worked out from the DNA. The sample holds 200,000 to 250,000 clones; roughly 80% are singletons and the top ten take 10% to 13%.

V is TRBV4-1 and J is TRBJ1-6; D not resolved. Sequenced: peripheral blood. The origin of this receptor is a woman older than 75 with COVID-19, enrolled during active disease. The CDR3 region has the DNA TGCGCCAGCAGCCAAGATGTAACATCCCTTTCACCCCTCCACTTT. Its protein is CASSQDVTSLSPLHF.